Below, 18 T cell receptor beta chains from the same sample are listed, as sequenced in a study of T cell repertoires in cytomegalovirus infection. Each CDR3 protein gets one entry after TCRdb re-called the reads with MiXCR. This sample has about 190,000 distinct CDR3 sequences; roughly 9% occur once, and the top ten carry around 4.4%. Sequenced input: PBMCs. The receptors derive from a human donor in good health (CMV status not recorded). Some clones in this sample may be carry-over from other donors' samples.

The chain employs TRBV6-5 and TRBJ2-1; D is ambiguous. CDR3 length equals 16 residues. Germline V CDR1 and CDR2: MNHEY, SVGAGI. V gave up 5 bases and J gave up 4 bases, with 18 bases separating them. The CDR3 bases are TGTGCCAGCAGTCGGTACCCCGAATCGTTGTACAATGAGCAGTTCTTC. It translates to CASSRYPESLYNEQFF.

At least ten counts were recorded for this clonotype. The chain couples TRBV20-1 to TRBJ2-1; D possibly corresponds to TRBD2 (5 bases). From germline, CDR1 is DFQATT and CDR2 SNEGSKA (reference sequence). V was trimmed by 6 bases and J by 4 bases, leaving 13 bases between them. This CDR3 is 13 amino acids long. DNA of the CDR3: TGCAGTGCCGAGAGGGTAGAATACAATGAGCAGTTCTTC. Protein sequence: CSAERVEYNEQFF.

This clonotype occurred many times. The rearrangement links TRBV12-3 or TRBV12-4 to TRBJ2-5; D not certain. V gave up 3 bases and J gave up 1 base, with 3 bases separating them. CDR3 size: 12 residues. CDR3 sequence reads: CASSFGQETQYF. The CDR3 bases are TGTGCCAGCAGTTTCGGCCAAGAGACCCAGTACTTC.

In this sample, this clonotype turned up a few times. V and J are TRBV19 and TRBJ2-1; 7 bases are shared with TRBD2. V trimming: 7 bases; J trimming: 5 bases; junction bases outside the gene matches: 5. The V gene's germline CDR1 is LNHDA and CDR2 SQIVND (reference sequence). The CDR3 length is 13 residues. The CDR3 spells CASTLGGDNEQFF. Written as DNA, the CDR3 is TGTGCCAGTACCCTTGGGGGGGACAATGAGCAGTTCTTC.

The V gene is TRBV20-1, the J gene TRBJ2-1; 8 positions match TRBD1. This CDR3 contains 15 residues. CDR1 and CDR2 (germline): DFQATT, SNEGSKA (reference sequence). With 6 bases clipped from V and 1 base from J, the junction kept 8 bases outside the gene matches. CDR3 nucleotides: TGCAGTGCAAAGGACAGGGTGGGGTCCTACAATGAGCAGTTCTTC. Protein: CSAKDRVGSYNEQFF.

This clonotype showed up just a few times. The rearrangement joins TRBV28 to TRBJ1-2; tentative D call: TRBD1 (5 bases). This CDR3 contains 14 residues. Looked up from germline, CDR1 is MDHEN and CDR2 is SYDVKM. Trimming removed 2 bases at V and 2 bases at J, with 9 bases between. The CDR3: CASSLEGQNYGYTF. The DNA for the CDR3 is TGTGCCAGCAGTTTAGAGGGGCAAAACTATGGCTACACCTTC.

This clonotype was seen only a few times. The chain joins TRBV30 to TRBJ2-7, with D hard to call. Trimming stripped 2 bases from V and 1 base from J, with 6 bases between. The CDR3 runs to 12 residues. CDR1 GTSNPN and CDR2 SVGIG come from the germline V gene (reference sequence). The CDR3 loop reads CAWSITSYEQYF. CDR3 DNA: TGTGCCTGGAGTATTACGTCCTACGAGCAGTACTTC.

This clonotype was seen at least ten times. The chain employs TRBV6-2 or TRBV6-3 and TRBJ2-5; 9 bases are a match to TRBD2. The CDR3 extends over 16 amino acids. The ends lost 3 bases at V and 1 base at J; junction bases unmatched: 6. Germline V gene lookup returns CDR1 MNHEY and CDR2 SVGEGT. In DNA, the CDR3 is TGTGCCAGCAGTTATGGGCTAGCGGGGCGCCAAGAGACCCAGTACTTC. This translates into CASSYGLAGRQETQYF.

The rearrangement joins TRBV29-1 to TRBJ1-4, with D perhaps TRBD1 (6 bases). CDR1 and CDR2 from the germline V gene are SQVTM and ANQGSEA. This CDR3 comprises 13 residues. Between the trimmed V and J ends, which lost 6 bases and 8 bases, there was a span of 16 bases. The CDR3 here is CSVGGLMGEKLFF. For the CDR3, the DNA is TGCAGCGTCGGGGGCTTAATGGGGGAAAAACTGTTTTTT.

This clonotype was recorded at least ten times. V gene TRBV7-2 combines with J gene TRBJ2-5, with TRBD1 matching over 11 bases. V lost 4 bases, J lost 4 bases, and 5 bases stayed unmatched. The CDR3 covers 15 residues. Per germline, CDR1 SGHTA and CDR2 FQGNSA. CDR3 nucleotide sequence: TGTGCCAGCAGCTCCGGACAGGGGGCCCGAGAGACCCAGTACTTC. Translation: CASSSGQGARETQYF.

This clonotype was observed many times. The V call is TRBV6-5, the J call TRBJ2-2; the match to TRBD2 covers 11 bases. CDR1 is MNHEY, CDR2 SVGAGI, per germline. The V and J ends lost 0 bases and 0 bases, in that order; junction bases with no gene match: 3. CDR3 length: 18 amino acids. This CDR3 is CASSYSLGLAANTGELFF. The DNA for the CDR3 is TGTGCCAGCAGTTACTCGTTGGGACTAGCGGCGAACACCGGGGAGCTGTTTTTT.

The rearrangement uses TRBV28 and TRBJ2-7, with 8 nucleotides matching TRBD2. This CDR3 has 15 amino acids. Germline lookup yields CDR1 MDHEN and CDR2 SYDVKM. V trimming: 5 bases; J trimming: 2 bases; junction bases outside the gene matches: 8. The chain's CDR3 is CASSGGGAGAYEQYF. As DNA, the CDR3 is TGTGCCAGCAGTGGGGGGGGAGCGGGAGCCTACGAGCAGTACTTC.

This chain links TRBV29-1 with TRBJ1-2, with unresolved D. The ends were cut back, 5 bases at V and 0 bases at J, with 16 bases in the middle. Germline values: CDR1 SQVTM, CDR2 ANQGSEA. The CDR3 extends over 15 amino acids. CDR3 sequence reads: CSVPLTTRANYGYTF. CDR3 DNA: TGCAGCGTTCCACTAACGACTCGAGCTAACTATGGCTACACCTTC.

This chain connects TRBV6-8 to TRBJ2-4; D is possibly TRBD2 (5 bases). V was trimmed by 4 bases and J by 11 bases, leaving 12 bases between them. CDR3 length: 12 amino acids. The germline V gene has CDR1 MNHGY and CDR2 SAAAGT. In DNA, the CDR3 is TGTGCCAGCAGTTCCCCTTATAGCGTTCAGTACTTC. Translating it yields CASSSPYSVQYF.

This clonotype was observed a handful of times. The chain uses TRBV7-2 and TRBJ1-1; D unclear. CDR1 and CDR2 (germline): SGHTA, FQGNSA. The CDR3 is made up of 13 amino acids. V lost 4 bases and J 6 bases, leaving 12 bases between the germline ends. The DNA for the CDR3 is TGTGCCAGCAGCTCTACTGACTCGTCTGAAGCTTTCTTT. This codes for CASSSTDSSEAFF.

The DNA of the CDR3 is TGTGCCAGCACCAAGACTAGAAGCTCTTACGAGCAGTACTTC. Its protein product is CASTKTRSSYEQYF. The chain employs TRBV6-2 or TRBV6-3 and TRBJ2-7, with D perhaps matching TRBD2 (6 bases). V lost 7 bases and J 4 bases, leaving 17 bases between the germline ends. Germline lookup yields CDR1 MNHEY and CDR2 SVGEGT. The CDR3 has 14 amino acids.

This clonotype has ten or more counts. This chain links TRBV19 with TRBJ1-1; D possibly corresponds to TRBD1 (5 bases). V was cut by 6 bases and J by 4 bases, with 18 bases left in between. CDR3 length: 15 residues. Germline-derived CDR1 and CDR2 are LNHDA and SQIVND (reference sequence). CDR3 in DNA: TGTGCCAGTAGCCCCCGGGGGGGTGCGAGCACTGAAGCTTTCTTT. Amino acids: CASSPRGGASTEAFF.

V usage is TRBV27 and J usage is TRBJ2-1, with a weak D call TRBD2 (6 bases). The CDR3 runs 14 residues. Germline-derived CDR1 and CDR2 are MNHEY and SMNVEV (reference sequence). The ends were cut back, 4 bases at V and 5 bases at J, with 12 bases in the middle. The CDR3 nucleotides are TGTGCCAGCAGTTCCGGGAGCGGCCACAATGAGCAGTTCTTC. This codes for CASSSGSGHNEQFF.